Below, 13 T cell receptor beta chains from the same sample are listed, as sequenced in a study of read filtering for tumor transcriptome and immune sequencing. The library was built from roughly 400 ng RNA with molecular barcoded adaptors for alpha/delta and beta/gamma chains. TCRdb called the reads again in MiXCR, with one record for every CDR3 protein. The sample yields 90,000 or so distinct CDR3 sequences, 20% to 25% seen once. The sample taken for sequencing was a population of CD138-negative cells sorted from bone marrow. These receptors were obtained from a donor at least 40 years old with multiple myeloma.

Comments on this clonotype: A much larger clone differs from this one at a single base, so this may be a read error. The chain recombines TRBV11-2 with TRBJ2-3, with D uncertain. Germline-derived CDR1 and CDR2 are SGHAT and FQNNGV. The CDR3 consists of 15 residues. The V and J ends lost 3 bases and 4 bases respectively, with 14 bases between them. The CDR3 DNA reads TGTGCCAGCAGCTTCCACGGTTCACGCCCAGATACGCAGTATTTT. Residues: CASSFHGSRPDTQYF.

Only one count was recorded for this clonotype. A much more abundant neighbour one base away suggests this may be a read error. This sequence joins TRBV19 and TRBJ2-1; no firm D call. Germline V gene lookup returns CDR1 LNHDA and CDR2 SQIVND (reference sequence). The CDR3 consists of 15 residues. V was trimmed by 4 bases and J by 0 bases, leaving 10 bases between them. The CDR3 here is CASSNALSSYNEQFF. CDR3 coding DNA: TGTGCCAGTAGTAACGCACTAAGCTCCTACAATGAGCAGTTCTTC.

This clonotype was found many times. This sequence joins TRBV15 and TRBJ1-5, with a possible D match to TRBD1 (5 bases). The CDR3 length is 15 residues. Germline CDR1 and CDR2: LNHNV and YYDKDF (reference sequence). V dropped 1 base and J dropped 5 bases, with 12 bases sitting between them. The CDR3 DNA is TGTGCCACCAGCAGAGGGGGCGCGGTAGATCAGCCCCAGCATTTT. Its protein product is CATSRGGAVDQPQHF.

This clonotype was seen only a few times. This clone may be a read error of a much larger clone one base away. This chain joins TRBV29-1 and TRBJ2-1; 10 nucleotides agree with TRBD1. V lost 4 bases, J lost 4 bases, and 4 bases stayed unmatched. CDR1 is SQVTM and CDR2 is ANQGSEA in the germline V gene. CDR3 length: 14 residues. In DNA form, the CDR3 reads TGCAGCGTTGGCCGGGACAGGGGTTACAATGAGCAGTTCTTC. Protein sequence: CSVGRDRGYNEQFF.

J is TRBJ2-3 and V is TRBV20-1, with 9 nucleotides matching TRBD1. J was trimmed by 4 bases and V by 3 bases; bases with no gene match: 2. CDR3 length: 13 amino acids. In germline, CDR1 is DFQATT, CDR2 SNEGSKA (reference sequence). CDR3 in amino acids: CSASTGGPDTQYF. The CDR3 region has the DNA TGCAGTGCTAGTACAGGGGGCCCAGATACGCAGTATTTT.

For this clonotype: This may stem from a read error, because a much larger clone lies one nucleotide away. V gene TRBV5-6 combines with J gene TRBJ2-7; TRBD2 aligns across 7 bases. The germline V gene encodes CDR1 SGHDT and CDR2 YYEEEE. The CDR3 runs 14 residues. V lost 3 bases to trimming and J lost 6 bases; unmatched junction nucleotides: 9. The CDR3 sequence: CASSSGGLRGEQYF. Here the CDR3 DNA reads TGTGCCAGCAGCTCGGGGGGTTTACGAGGCGAGCAGTACTTC.

This clonotype has at least ten counts. V and J are TRBV5-1 and TRBJ1-1; D may be TRBD1 (5 bases). CDR3 length: 16 amino acids. CDR1 and CDR2 from the germline V gene are SGHRS and YFSETQ. Trimming left V 0 bases short and J 0 bases short, with 12 bases between. The CDR3 sequence: CASSLGGTRLNTEAFF. The CDR3 coding sequence is TGCGCCAGCAGCTTGGGAGGGACTAGGCTGAACACTGAAGCTTTCTTT.

This clonotype was found many times. This chain uses TRBV2 with TRBJ2-7; the D gene is possibly TRBD1 (5 bases). CDR1 and CDR2 (germline): SNHLY, FYNNEI. V was clipped by 0 bases and J by 2 bases, with 14 bases between them. The CDR3 has 16 amino acids. The CDR3 loop is CASSEALSGIAYEQYF. Here the CDR3 DNA reads TGTGCCAGCAGTGAAGCGCTGTCAGGGATCGCCTACGAGCAGTACTTC. The full variable domain, its missing parts supplied by reference TRBV2 and TRBJ2-7, is EPEVTQTPSHQVTQMGQEVILRCVPISNHLYFYWYRQILGQKVEFLVSFYNNEISEKSEIFDDQFSVERPDGSNFTLKIRSTKLEDSAMYFCASSEALSGIAYEQYFGPGTRLTVT.

This clonotype showed up many times. The chain employs TRBV12-3 or TRBV12-4 and TRBJ2-1, with 9 bases lining up with TRBD1. The CDR3 contains 12 residues. Losses at the gene ends were 7 bases for V and 10 bases for J; bases not matched to a gene: 5. The CDR3: CASTRTGEEQFF. For the CDR3, the DNA is TGTGCCAGCACCCGGACAGGGGAAGAGCAGTTCTTC.

This clonotype was seen many times. V usage is TRBV5-1 and J usage is TRBJ2-3; D is unresolved. The ends were cut back, 0 bases at V and 4 bases at J, with 12 bases in the middle. The germline gives CDR1 SGHRS, CDR2 YFSETQ. CDR3 length equals 15 residues. The CDR3 DNA reads TGCGCCAGCAGCTTGGCTGCGGACGCGGCAGATACGCAGTATTTT. Translating gives CASSLAADAADTQYF.

This clonotype was seen many times. The V call is TRBV6-5, the J call TRBJ2-7; D is perhaps TRBD1 (6 bases). CDR3 size: 14 residues. V was trimmed by 4 bases and J by 5 bases, leaving 15 bases between them. Germline values: CDR1 MNHEY, CDR2 SVGAGI. The CDR3 nucleotides read TGTGCCAGCAGTTCATACAGGGTTAGAGACGAGCAGTACTTC. It encodes CASSSYRVRDEQYF.

The J gene is TRBJ2-5, the V gene TRBV2; 7 bases line up with TRBD2. CDR1 is SNHLY, CDR2 FYNNEI, per germline. Trimming took 10 bases from V and 1 from J; bases not matched to a gene: 3. The CDR3 runs to 12 residues. The CDR3 nucleotides read TGTGCCATGCGGGGGACCCAAGAGACCCAGTACTTC. Amino acids: CAMRGTQETQYF.

This clonotype has ten or more counts. This chain uses TRBV28 with TRBJ2-4; weak D call: TRBD2 (7 bases). The CDR3 covers 16 residues. Looked up from germline, CDR1 is MDHEN and CDR2 is SYDVKM. Trimming pared 7 bases from V and 3 bases from J, leaving 19 bases between. Here the CDR3 reads CASTPGGARGKNIQYF. DNA of the CDR3: TGTGCCAGCACCCCTGGGGGGGCAAGGGGCAAAAACATTCAGTACTTC.